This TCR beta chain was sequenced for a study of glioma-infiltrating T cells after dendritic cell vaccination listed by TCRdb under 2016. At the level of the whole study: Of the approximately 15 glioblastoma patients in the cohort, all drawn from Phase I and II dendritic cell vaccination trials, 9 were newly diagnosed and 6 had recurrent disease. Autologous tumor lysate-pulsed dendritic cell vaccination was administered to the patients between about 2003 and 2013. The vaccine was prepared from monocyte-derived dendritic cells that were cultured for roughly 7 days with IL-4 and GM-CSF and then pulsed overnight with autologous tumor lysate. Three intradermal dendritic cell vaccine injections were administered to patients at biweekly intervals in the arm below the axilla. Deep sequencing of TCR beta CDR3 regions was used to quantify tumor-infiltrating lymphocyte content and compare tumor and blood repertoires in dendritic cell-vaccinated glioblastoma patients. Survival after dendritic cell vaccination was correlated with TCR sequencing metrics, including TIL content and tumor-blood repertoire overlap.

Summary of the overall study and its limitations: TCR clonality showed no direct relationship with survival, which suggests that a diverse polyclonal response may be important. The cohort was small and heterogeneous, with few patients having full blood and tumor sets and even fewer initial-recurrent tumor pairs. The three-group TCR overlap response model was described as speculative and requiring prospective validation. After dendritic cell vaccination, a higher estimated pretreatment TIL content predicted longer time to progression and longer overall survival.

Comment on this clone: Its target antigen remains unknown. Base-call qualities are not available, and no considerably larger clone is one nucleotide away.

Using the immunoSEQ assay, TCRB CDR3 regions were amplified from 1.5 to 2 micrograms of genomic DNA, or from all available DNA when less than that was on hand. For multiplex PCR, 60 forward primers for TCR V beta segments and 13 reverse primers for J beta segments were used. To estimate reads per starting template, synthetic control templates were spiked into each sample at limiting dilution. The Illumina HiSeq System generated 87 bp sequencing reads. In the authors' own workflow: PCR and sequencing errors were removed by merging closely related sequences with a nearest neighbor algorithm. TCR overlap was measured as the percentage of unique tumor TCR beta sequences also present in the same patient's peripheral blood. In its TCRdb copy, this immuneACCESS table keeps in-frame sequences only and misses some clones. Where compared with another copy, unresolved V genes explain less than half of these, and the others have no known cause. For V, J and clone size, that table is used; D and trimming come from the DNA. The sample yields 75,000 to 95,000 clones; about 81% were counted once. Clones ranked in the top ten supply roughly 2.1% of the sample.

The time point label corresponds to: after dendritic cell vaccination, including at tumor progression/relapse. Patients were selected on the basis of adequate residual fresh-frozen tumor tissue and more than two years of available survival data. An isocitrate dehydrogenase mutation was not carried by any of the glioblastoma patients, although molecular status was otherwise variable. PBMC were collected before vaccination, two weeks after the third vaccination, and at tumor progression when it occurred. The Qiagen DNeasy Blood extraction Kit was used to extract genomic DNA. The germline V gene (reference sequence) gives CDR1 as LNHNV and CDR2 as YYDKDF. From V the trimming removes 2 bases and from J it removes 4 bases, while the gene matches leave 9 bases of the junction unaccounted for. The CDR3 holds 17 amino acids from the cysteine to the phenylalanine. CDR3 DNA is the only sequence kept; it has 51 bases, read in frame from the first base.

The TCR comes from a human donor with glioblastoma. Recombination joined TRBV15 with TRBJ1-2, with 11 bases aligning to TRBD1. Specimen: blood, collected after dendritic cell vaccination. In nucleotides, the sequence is TGTGCCACCAGCAGATCAGGACAGGGGGCAATACGCTATGGCTACACCTTC. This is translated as CATSRSGQGAIRYGYTF.